The T cell receptor (beta chain) described here comes from a study of blood T cell repertoires in COVID-19. Membership in each cohort depended on participant-reported clinical history. Cohort 3 recovery required two negative PCRs, clearance, or symptom resolution. In the study's own analysis: Amplified reference gene primers provided the basis for estimating nucleated cell counts. TCRdb's table, derived via immunoSEQ multiplex PCR, lists solely in-frame clones and lacks some. V, J and clone size reflect that table, while D and trimming were determined from the DNA. The data show 150,000 to 170,000 clones, about 81% seen once. CDR1 and CDR2 (germline): SGHNT, YENEEA. The CDR3 covers 19 residues. J lost 2 bases, V lost 1 base, and 7 bases had no gene match.

The TCR originated in a man aged 50-60 years who had recovered from COVID-19. The chain recombines TRBV11-3 with TRBJ2-2; 13 bases line up with TRBD2. Input material: PBMCs or T cells enriched from blood (not recorded which). CDR3 bases: TGTGCCAGCAGCTTAGTAGGGACTAGCGGGATTTTAAACACCGGGGAGCTGTTTTTT. The encoded protein is CASSLVGTSGILNTGELFF.